The entry below gives a single T cell receptor beta chain sequence along with its context. Its antigen is undetermined. The CDR3 totals 16 residues. Germline-derived CDR1 and CDR2 are SGHNT and YYREEE (reference sequence). The V gene end was trimmed by 4 bases and the J gene end by 5 bases; junction bases not matched to a gene: 6. The data derive from a study of lymphopenia after photon versus proton radiotherapy. Points from the study as a whole: Photon-treated patients lost naive T cells and TCR diversity; proton-treated stayed stable.

Method: immunoSEQ multiplex PCR; TCRdb's copy keeps in-frame clones and lacks some. The repertoire holds about 53,000 clones, around 82% seen once, with less than 35% in the top ten. J is TRBJ1-4 and V is TRBV5-4, with 12 nucleotides matching TRBD1. The clonotype was recovered from a man aged 45-65 years with gastric cancer. Sequences were derived from peripheral blood, sampled from a patient treated with photon-based radiotherapy. The CDR3: CASSLGTGGANEKLFF. CDR3 sequence (DNA): TGTGCCAGCAGCCTTGGGACAGGGGGCGCGAATGAAAAACTGTTTTTT.